This T cell receptor (beta chain) was captured by sequencing in a study of T-cell reconstitution after alpha-beta-depleted transplantation in children listed by TCRdb under 2016. Context from the whole study: T-cell immune reconstitution after TCRalphabeta/CD19-depleted allogeneic hematopoietic cell transplantation in children was quantitatively tracked in the study by means of TCR repertoire profiling. General conclusions and limits of the study: In some patients, the high TCRbeta diversity seen at day 60 was put down to recipient T cells and intrathymic progenitors that had survived conditioning. Over subsequent months, a decline in hyperexpanded clone frequencies was noted, and after one year, T-cell counts and TCRbeta diversity were mostly ascribed to newly produced T cells. The apparently early alphabetaT-cell count recovery about two months after transplant was reportedly dependent on only several hundred rapidly expanded clones derived from non-depleted graft cells.

The intended sense of this specimen's treatment or condition label: allogeneic hematopoietic cell transplantation with graft depleted of TCRalphabeta T cells and CD19 B cells. The transplant recipients were children given TCRalphabeta/CD19-depleted allogeneic hematopoietic cell grafts. The protocol used for the library was PCR. Reads for this sample came from an Illumina HiSeq 2500. Molecular barcoding was employed in the preparation of TCR libraries, with unique molecular identifiers being used to normalize TCRbeta repertoire quantification. The raw public data were reprocessed by TCRdb itself: fastp quality trimming at Q25, MiXCR clonotype calling, in-frame beta chains only. Entries that share a CDR3 protein sequence are merged under the most common genes and DNA. The table for this sample lists 280,000 or so distinct CDR3 sequences; more than 9% of them were counted only once. The ten largest clones take up about a quarter of the sample.

The sample holds many counts of this clonotype. The clone's antigen remains unknown. Base qualities were left out, and no much larger clone turns up one base away. The CDR3 measures 17 amino acids from cysteine to phenylalanine. The read is trimmed to its CDR3 DNA, 51 bases read in frame from base 1. CDR1 and CDR2, per the germline V gene, are SGHRS and YFSETQ. Trimming takes 1 base from V and 2 bases from J, and the germline ends sit 15 bases apart. The sequence is built from TRBV5-1 and TRBJ2-2; the D gene is unclear. The sequences come from peripheral blood, collected 180 days after TCRalphabeta/CD19-depleted stem cell transplant. The TCR was taken from a male patient between 2 and 10 years old who had a stem cell transplant for chronic granulomatous disease, so the T cells may come from the graft donor. The encoded CDR3 is CASSLRFVKSNTGELFF. The nucleotide sequence reads TGCGCCAGCAGCTTGAGGTTTGTAAAATCCAACACCGGGGAGCTGTTTTTT.